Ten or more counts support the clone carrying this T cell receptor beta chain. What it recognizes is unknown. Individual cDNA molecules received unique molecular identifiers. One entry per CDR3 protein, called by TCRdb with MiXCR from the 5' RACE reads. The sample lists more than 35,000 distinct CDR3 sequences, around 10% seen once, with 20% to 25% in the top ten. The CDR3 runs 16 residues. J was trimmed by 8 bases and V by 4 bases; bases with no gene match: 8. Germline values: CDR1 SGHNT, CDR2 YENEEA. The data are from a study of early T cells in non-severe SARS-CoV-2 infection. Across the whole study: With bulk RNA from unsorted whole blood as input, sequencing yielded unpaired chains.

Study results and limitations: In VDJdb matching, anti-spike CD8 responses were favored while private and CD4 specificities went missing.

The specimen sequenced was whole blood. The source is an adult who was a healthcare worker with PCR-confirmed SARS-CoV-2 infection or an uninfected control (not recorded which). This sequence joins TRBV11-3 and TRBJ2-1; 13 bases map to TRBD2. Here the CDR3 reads CASSSRTSGSGYEQFF. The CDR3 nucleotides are TGTGCCAGCAGCTCCCGGACTAGCGGGAGTGGGTATGAGCAGTTCTTC.